This T cell receptor beta chain was observed in a study of blood T cell repertoires in COVID-19. The germline V gene encodes CDR1 SGHRS and CDR2 YFSETQ. This CDR3 has 15 amino acids. Trimming took 3 bases from V and 2 from J; bases not matched to a gene: 6. The authors' processing: Reference gene primer amplification yielded estimated nucleated cell counts. Clones were sequenced by immunoSEQ multiplex PCR, and TCRdb holds only the in-frame ones, with some missing. V and J calls and clone size are those listed in that table; D and trimming were worked out from the DNA. Of 210,000 or so clones in the sample, approximately 84% are singletons; the top ten hold 1.5% to 2%. This clone was picked up many times.

The gene calls are TRBV5-1 and TRBJ2-7, with TRBD1 identical over 9 bases. This receptor was identified in a middle-aged man with active or convalescent COVID-19. Specimen: peripheral blood. CDR3 in DNA: TGCGCCAGCAGCTCGGGGACAGGGATGACCTACGAGCAGTACTTC. Translated: CASSSGTGMTYEQYF.